Reported below is one T cell receptor (beta chain). Its specificity is not known. The sample comes from a study of T-cell memory formation after mild COVID-19. Study summary: Largely, the TCR clusters proved donor specific.

TCRdb passed the 5' RACE reads through MiXCR, listing each CDR3 protein once. The table has roughly 600,000 distinct CDR3 sequences, 15% to 20% seen once. The CDR3 has 13 amino acids. Germline V lookup: CDR1 LGHDT, CDR2 YNNKEL (reference sequence). Trimming cost V 3 bases and J 0 bases, with 6 bases left between them. Points from the study as a whole: Contracting clones from day 15 to 85 had balanced CD4/CD8; later expanders favoured CD4+.

The chain links TRBV3-1 to TRBJ2-7; no clear D. The source material was PBMCs or a T cell subset sorted from them (not recorded which). The TCR comes from an adult woman who had mild COVID-19 (a few samples of this study predate the infection). Cell type and time point are not known. CDR3 sequence: CASSHQTSYEQYF. CDR3 sequence (DNA): TGTGCCAGCAGCCACCAGACCTCCTACGAGCAGTACTTC.